This is a list of T cell receptor beta chains from one sample in a study of blood T cell repertoires in COVID-19. The table came from immunoSEQ multiplex PCR; TCRdb's copy has only in-frame clones and leaves some out. The sample yields about 68,000 clones, about nine tenths seen once. Sequences were obtained from peripheral blood. All receptors come from a man aged 25 to 45 with acute or convalescent COVID-19. Each CDR3 is given with its conserved first and last residue. A D gene is named only where the DNA matches it firmly. Clone size appears in some rows only: once, few, many, or a class for an expanded clone.

D gene,V gene,J gene,clone size,CDR3 protein,CDR3 DNA
.,TRBV20-1,TRBJ1-5,.,CSASRGGSLYSNQPQHF,TGCAGTGCTAGTCGCGGGGGTAGCCTATATAGCAATCAGCCCCAGCATTTT
.,TRBV5-1,TRBJ2-5,.,CASSSTVQETQYF,TGCGCCAGCAGCTCGACAGTTCAAGAGACCCAGTACTTC
.,TRBV6-5,TRBJ1-5,few,CASSLQGGKTNQPQHF,TGTGCCAGCAGTTTACAGGGAGGGAAGACCAATCAGCCCCAGCATTTT
.,TRBV7-8,TRBJ1-2,.,CASSTRTPGGYGYTF,TGTGCCAGCAGCACCCGGACCCCCGGAGGCTATGGCTACACCTTC
TRBD1,TRBV4-1,TRBJ1-5,.,CASSRPGQDVHQPQHF,TGCGCCAGCAGCCGGCCGGGACAGGACGTTCATCAGCCCCAGCATTTT
.,TRBV3-1/TRBV3-2,TRBJ1-1,.,CASSQDLGSNEAFF,TGTGCCAGCAGCCAAGATTTGGGGAGCAATGAAGCTTTCTTT
.,TRBV6-5,TRBJ1-5,.,CASRGGTRDDQPQHF,TGTGCCAGCAGGGGGGGGACAAGGGACGATCAGCCCCAGCATTTT
.,TRBV4-1,TRBJ1-6,.,CASSRVKGDSYNSPLHF,TGCGCCAGCAGCCGAGTTAAGGGGGACTCCTATAATTCACCCCTCCACTTT
.,TRBV30,TRBJ2-7,.,CAWAPSAGVYEQYF,TGTGCCTGGGCCCCCTCGGCGGGTGTGTACGAGCAGTACTTC
TRBD1,TRBV27,TRBJ2-1,.,CASSQGAGGYNEQFF,TGTGCCAGCAGTCAGGGGGCAGGGGGCTATAATGAGCAGTTCTTC
.,TRBV5-1,TRBJ2-3,.,CASSRSRTSTDTQYF,TGCGCCAGCAGTCGTAGCAGAACTAGCACAGATACGCAGTATTTT
TRBD2,TRBV7-9,TRBJ2-2,.,CASSLRGLTSNTGELFF,TGTGCCAGCAGCTTGAGGGGACTAACTTCGAACACCGGGGAGCTGTTTTTT
TRBD1,TRBV4-1,TRBJ1-5,.,CASSLMDREGQPQHF,TGCGCCAGCAGCCTAATGGACAGGGAGGGTCAGCCCCAGCATTTT
.,TRBV9,TRBJ2-7,.,CASSVDLGPYEQYF,TGTGCCAGCAGCGTAGATCTGGGGCCGTACGAGCAGTACTTC
TRBD1,TRBV15,TRBJ1-2,.,CATSTTDRVDYGYTF,TGTGCCACCAGCACCACGGACAGGGTGGACTATGGCTACACCTTC